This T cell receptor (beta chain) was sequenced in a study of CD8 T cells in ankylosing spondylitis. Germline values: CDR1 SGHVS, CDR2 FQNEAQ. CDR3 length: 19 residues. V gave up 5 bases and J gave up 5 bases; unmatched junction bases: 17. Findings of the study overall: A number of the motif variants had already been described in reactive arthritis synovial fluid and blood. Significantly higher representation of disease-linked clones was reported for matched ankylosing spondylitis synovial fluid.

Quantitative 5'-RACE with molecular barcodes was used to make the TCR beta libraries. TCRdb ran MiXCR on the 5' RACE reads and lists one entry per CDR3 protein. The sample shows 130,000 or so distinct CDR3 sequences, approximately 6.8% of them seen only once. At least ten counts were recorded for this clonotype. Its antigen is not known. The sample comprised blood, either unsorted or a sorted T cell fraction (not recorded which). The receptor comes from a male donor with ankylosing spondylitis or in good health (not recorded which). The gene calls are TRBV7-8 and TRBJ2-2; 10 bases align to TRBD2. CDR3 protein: CASSQFWASGSRYTGELFF. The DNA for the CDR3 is TGTGCCAGCAGCCAATTTTGGGCTAGCGGGAGTCGGTATACCGGGGAGCTGTTTTTT.